The present T cell receptor (beta chain) was sequenced within a study of cytomegalovirus exposure and HLA in healthy donors. The PCR used 60 Vbeta and 13 Jbeta primers. Clones were read by immunoSEQ multiplex PCR, and TCRdb kept only the in-frame ones, dropping some. The sample includes more than 95,000 clones, over 65% of them seen just once. From germline, CDR1 is MNHNS and CDR2 SASEGT. CDR3 length equals 14 residues. Trimming at V came to 7 bases and at J to 2 bases, leaving 8 bases not matched to a gene. The sample comprised PBMCs. The clonotype comes from a man in his fifties or sixties in good health and CMV-seronegative. The chain joins TRBV6-1 to TRBJ2-7, with 7 positions matching TRBD2. CDR3 DNA sequence: TGTGCCAGCATACCGCCGGGGGGAGCCTACGAGCAGTACGTC. Translation gives CASIPPGGAYEQYV.